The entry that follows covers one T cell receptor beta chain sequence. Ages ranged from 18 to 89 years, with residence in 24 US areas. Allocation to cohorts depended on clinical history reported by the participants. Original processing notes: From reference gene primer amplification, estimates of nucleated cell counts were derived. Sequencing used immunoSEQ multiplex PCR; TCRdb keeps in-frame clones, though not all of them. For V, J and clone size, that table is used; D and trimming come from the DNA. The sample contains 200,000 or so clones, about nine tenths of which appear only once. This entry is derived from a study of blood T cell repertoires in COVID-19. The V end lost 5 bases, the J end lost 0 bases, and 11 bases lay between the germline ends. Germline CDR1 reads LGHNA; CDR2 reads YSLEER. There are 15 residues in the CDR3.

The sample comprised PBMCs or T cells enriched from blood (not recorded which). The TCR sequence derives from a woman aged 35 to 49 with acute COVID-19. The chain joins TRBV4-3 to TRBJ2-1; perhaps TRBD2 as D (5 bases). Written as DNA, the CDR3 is TGCGCCAGCAGCACAGCGAGGGACTCCTACAATGAGCAGTTCTTC. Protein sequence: CASSTARDSYNEQFF.